This TCR beta chain was identified during a study of cytomegalovirus exposure and HLA in healthy donors. Comment on this clone: Its target is not known.

The PCR used 60 Vbeta and 13 Jbeta primers. Sequencing was performed with immunoSEQ multiplex PCR; in TCRdb, only in-frame clones are kept and a portion is missing. Counted here are 130,000 to 150,000 clones, about 80% occurring once; the ten biggest clones make up less than 3%. The junction had 5 bases not matched to a gene; V was cut back by 6 bases and J by 6 bases. This CDR3 is 15 amino acids long. CDR1 MNHNS and CDR2 SASEGT come from the germline V gene. Study-level points and caveats: Later, TCR association rates were found to vary by HLA locus, highest for DRB1 and lowest for HLA-C. What TCR beta sequences reportedly achieved was accurate prediction of HLA-A and HLA-B alleles in most subjects.

The source is a woman younger than 30 in good health and CMV-seropositive. This chain connects TRBV6-1 to TRBJ2-2; 12 bases align to TRBD2. Sequenced sample: PBMCs. The CDR3 DNA reads TGTGCCAGCAGGACTAGCGGGGGATCGGCCGGGGAGCTGTTTTTT. The encoded protein is CASRTSGGSAGELFF.